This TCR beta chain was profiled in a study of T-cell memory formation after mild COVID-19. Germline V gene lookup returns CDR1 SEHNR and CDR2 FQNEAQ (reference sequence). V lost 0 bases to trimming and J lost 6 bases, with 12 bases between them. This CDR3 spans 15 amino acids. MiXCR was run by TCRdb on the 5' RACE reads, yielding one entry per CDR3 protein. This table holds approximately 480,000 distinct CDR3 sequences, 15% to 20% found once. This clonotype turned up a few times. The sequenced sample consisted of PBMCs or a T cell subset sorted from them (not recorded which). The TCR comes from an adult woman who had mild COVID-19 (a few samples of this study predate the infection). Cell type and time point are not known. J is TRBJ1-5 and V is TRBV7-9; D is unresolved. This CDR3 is CASSLASGAGQPQHF. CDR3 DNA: TGTGCCAGCAGCTTAGCCTCGGGCGCGGGTCAGCCCCAGCATTTT.